This is a list of T cell receptor beta chains from one sample in a study of radiotherapy plus CTLA-4 blockade in lung cancer. Sequencing was performed with immunoSEQ multiplex PCR; in TCRdb, only in-frame clones are kept and a portion is missing. The table shows about 40,000 clones, with approximately 79% occurring only once. The source material was peripheral blood, sampled from a patient treated with radiotherapy plus ipilimumab. The receptors were sampled from a human donor with non-small cell lung cancer that progressed on radiotherapy plus ipilimumab. The CDR3 runs from the conserved cysteine through the conserved F or W. D genes are given only for firm matches. Part of the rows lack a size; the others show once, few, many or a class for expanded clones.

v_gene,d_gene,abundance,j_gene,CDR3nt,CDR3aa
TRBV6-6,.,medium-sized,TRBJ1-3,TGTGCCACCGGAGGGGCAGTCGGAAACACCATATATTTT,CATGGAVGNTIYF
TRBV6-4,TRBD2,.,TRBJ2-1,TGTGCCAGCAGACCCGAAGCGGGGGCCTCCTACAATGAGCAGTTCTTC,CASRPEAGASYNEQFF
TRBV5-4,TRBD1,.,TRBJ2-7,TGTGCCAGCAGCTTGTACACAGGGGTCGAGCAGTACTTC,CASSLYTGVEQYF
TRBV4-3,.,.,TRBJ1-2,TGCGCCAGCAGCCAAGGAACAGGTGGGAACTATGGCTACACCTTC,CASSQGTGGNYGYTF
TRBV7-2,TRBD2,once,TRBJ2-3,TGTGCCAGCAGCTTTCGCCCTCCGGGACTAGCGGATACGCAGTATTTT,CASSFRPPGLADTQYF
TRBV28,.,.,TRBJ1-2,TGTGCCAGCAGTTTGTTCATCTATGGCTACACCTTC,CASSLFIYGYTF
TRBV7-6,TRBD2,once,TRBJ2-5,TGTGCCAGCAGCCCGGGGACTAGCGGTAGGCAAGAGACCCAGTACTTC,CASSPGTSGRQETQYF
TRBV6-6,TRBD1,.,TRBJ2-7,TGTGCCAGCAGTGGGGGACAGGGGCCCTGGGACGAGCAGTACTTC,CASSGGQGPWDEQYF
TRBV6-6,TRBD2,once,TRBJ2-5,TGTGCCAGCAATCCGGGGACTAGCGCTCCTGAGCAGTACTTC,CASNPGTSAPEQYF
TRBV19,.,.,TRBJ2-6,TGTGCCAGTAGTGGGCAGACCGTATCTGGGGCCAACGTCCTGACTTTC,CASSGQTVSGANVLTF
TRBV29-1,TRBD1,.,TRBJ1-2,TGCAGCGTGGACCAAGGGACAGGGGGAGATGGCTACACCTTC,CSVDQGTGGDGYTF
TRBV7-2,TRBD1,.,TRBJ2-2,TGTGCCAGCAGCCCCCATAGCCCGGGACAGGGGAACACCGGGGAGCTGTTTTTT,CASSPHSPGQGNTGELFF
TRBV5-1,TRBD1,.,TRBJ1-2,TGCGCCAGCAGACGGGACAGGGGTAACTATGGCTACACCTTC,CASRRDRGNYGYTF
TRBV5-1,TRBD1,once,TRBJ1-2,TGCGCCAGCAGCTTGGTCGCGACAGGGGAGGGCTACACCTTC,CASSLVATGEGYTF
TRBV5-1,TRBD1,.,TRBJ2-3,TGCGCCAGCAGCTGGGGGACAGGGGACACAGATACGCAGTATTTT,CASSWGTGDTDTQYF
TRBV2,.,.,TRBJ2-7,TGTGCCAGCAGCGCCAGGGCTTCCTACGAGCAGTACTTC,CASSARASYEQYF
TRBV5-5,TRBD1,few,TRBJ1-4,TGTGCCAGCAGCAAACCGGGACAGGATGAACTGTTTTTT,CASSKPGQDELFF
TRBV6-1,TRBD1,.,TRBJ1-2,TGTGCCAGCAGTGAAACAGGGGGGCCTAACTATGGCTACACCTTC,CASSETGGPNYGYTF
TRBV19,TRBD2,.,TRBJ2-3,TGTGCCAGTAGTACCGGACTAGCGGGGCACACAGATACGCAGTATTTT,CASSTGLAGHTDTQYF
TRBV7-8,TRBD1,.,TRBJ1-5,TGTGCCAGCAGCTTGGGACAGGGTACTAATCAGCCCCAGCATTTT,CASSLGQGTNQPQHF
TRBV6-5,.,.,TRBJ1-1,TGTGCCAGCAGTTACCAACAGGGCCGGGCTTTCTTT,CASSYQQGRAFF
TRBV7-9,TRBD1,.,TRBJ2-7,TGTGCCAGCAGCCAGTTTGGACAGGGCTACGAGCAGTACTTC,CASSQFGQGYEQYF
TRBV18,TRBD2,.,TRBJ2-1,TGTGCCAGCTCACCGGGGTTGGGACTAGCGTGGCCGGGAGGCAATGAGCAGTTCTTC,CASSPGLGLAWPGGNEQFF
TRBV5-4,.,.,TRBJ2-7,TGTGCCAGCAGCCCGTCCCGGACTGAAACCTACGAGCAGTACTTC,CASSPSRTETYEQYF
TRBV20-1,.,.,TRBJ2-3,TGCAGTGCCCCTAGAATCGATACGCAGTATTTT,CSAPRIDTQYF
TRBV6-5,TRBD2,.,TRBJ2-3,TGTGCCAGCAGTTACTCGTTTAGCGGGGTGGCAGATACGCAGTATTTT,CASSYSFSGVADTQYF
TRBV11-2,.,.,TRBJ1-4,TGTGCCAGCAGCTTAGGGGTTACAGGCAGAGGAACTAATGAAAAACTGTTTTTT,CASSLGVTGRGTNEKLFF
TRBV6-1,.,.,TRBJ2-5,TGTGCCAGCAGTGAAGATAACCGGGTTTGGGAGACCCAGTACTTC,CASSEDNRVWETQYF
TRBV14,TRBD1,.,TRBJ2-4,TGTGCCAGCAGCCAAAACAGGGGGAACATTCAGTACTTC,CASSQNRGNIQYF
TRBV14,TRBD2,few,TRBJ2-5,TGTGCCAGCAGCCAAGAGGTCCTACTAGCGGGGCTTGAGACCCAGTACTTC,CASSQEVLLAGLETQYF
TRBV6-5,.,few,TRBJ1-5,TGTGCCAGCAGATTCCTAGCTGGAGGTCAGCCCCAGCATTTT,CASRFLAGGQPQHF